The present T cell receptor beta chain was sequenced within a study of blood T cell repertoires in COVID-19. Germline values: CDR1 MDHEN, CDR2 SYDVKM. The germline V and J ends were trimmed by 5 bases and 3 bases, with 11 bases remaining between them. The CDR3 loop spans 13 amino acids. Assay: immunoSEQ multiplex PCR; the TCRdb copy retains only in-frame clones and omits some. The repertoire holds around 150,000 clones, roughly 89% seen once, with under 5% in the top ten. The sequence came from a woman aged 55-69 years who had recovered from COVID-19. The V and J genes are TRBV28 and TRBJ2-7; maybe TRBD1 (6 bases). Input material: peripheral blood. CDR3 nucleotide sequence: TGTGCCAGCAGTCCCAGGGGATACTACGAGCAGTACTTC. It specifies CASSPRGYYEQYF.